This T cell receptor beta chain was recovered during a study of T cell responses to AZD1222 COVID-19 vaccine (dated by TCRdb to the early 2020s). Turning to the overall study: AZD1222 recipients whose second dose came at about 4 weeks and those whose second dose came at about 12 weeks were combined into one group, since spike-specific TCR depth and breadth did not differ between the two schedules. Trial participants were enrolled by age into subgroups of 18-55, 56-69 and 70-plus years, and around 150, 29 and 61 TCR-sequenced participants, respectively, were included in these subgroups. TCR sequencing covered about 230 trial participants: around 210 given two doses of AZD1222 and approximately 25 given two doses of MenACWY control vaccine.

The V end loses 6 bases and the J end loses 8 bases, and a stretch of 10 bases separates them. Including cysteine and phenylalanine, the CDR3 has 12 amino acids. Just CDR3 DNA is preserved here, 36 bases in frame from base 1. From a lookup of the germline V gene, CDR1 and CDR2 are SNHLY and FYNNEI. The CDR3 regions of human TCRbeta chains were analyzed by immunosequencing. For the original study's pipeline: Repertoire TCRs were checked for matches against a reference library of SARS-CoV-2-specific TCRs that had been generated using the MIRA antigen-specificity platform. Breadth meant the fraction of unique TCRs that were SARS-CoV-2-associated, whereas depth meant the fraction of total T cells that were SARS-CoV-2-associated. Each spike-specific TCR was assigned to its reactive spike region and to a CD4 or CD8 class using the MIRA data. Log10-transformed breadth and depth values were compared by one-way ANOVA with Sidak's multiple comparisons tests. TCRdb limited this immuneACCESS table to in-frame rearrangements with V and J called. A share of clones is missing; checked studies link under half to unresolved V genes, and the rest is unexplained. That table furnishes V, J and clone size, whereas the DNA furnished D and trimming. The sample table shows nearly 80,000 clones, and 80% are seen once. The leading ten clones occupy approximately 22% of the sample.

Details on this clone: It lacks a known antigen. The input lacks base qualities; no much larger clone sits a single base away.

The paper's findings and limits, for the study overall: Because no day 14 peak-response samples were available, the repertoires could be characterized only after the peak T cell response. After two AZD1222 doses, both the breadth and the depth of spike-specific TCRs were significantly higher than at day 0 and than in MenACWY recipients. The 56-69-year group was small, and its depth increase did not reach significance, likely because of low power. Conclusions about previously exposed vaccinees are limited, since just 5 or 6 AZD1222 recipients were seropositive for SARS-CoV-2 at baseline. Participants were mostly white British, with more females than males. The authors suggested clonal diversity may have been underestimated. Vaccine-associated CD4 TCRs spanned the whole spike protein, with dominant responses in regions 160-218 and 743-854. Epitopes outside the regions mutated in the B.1.351 and B.1.1.7 variants were reportedly recognized by nearly half of the unique spike-specific TCRs.

The time point label for this specimen denotes: baseline before first vaccination. The vaccinee samples were drawn from two UK trials, COV001 and COV002, one of which was a single-blind randomized controlled phase 2/3 trial testing AZD1222 (ChAdOx1 nCoV-19) in healthy adults. For TCRbeta chain sequencing, PBMC samples from trial participants were taken at day 0 and at day 28 after the second dose. The material sequenced was peripheral blood, taken on day 0 of AZD1222 vaccination. The rearrangement combines TRBV2 with TRBJ1-4; a tentative D call is TRBD1 (5 bases match). This receptor was taken from an adult in good health. In nucleotide form, the sequence is TGTGCCAGCAGGGGGCCGGACGAAAAACTGTTTTTT. It encodes CASRGPDEKLFF.